The 15 T cell receptor beta chains listed next were all sequenced from one sample in a study of T cell responses to AZD1222 COVID-19 vaccine. Measured with immunoSEQ multiplex PCR; TCRdb has only the in-frame clones, and not every one. The sample lists about 130,000 clones, about 86% occurring once. Specimen: peripheral blood, collected on day 0 of AZD1222 vaccination. These receptors were taken from an adult in good health.

This rearrangement joins TRBV6-6 to TRBJ1-1, with TRBD1 matching 9 bases. The trim removed 2 bases at V and 5 bases at J, leaving 3 bases unmatched. Germline CDR1 reads MNHNY; CDR2 reads SVGAGI (reference sequence). The CDR3 runs 14 residues. The CDR3 sequence is CASSYTGGDTEAFF. The CDR3 DNA reads TGTGCCAGCAGTTACACAGGGGGCGATACTGAAGCTTTCTTT.

The V gene is TRBV27, the J gene TRBJ1-1; a weak D match, TRBD1 (5 bases). The germline CDR1 and CDR2 sequences are MNHEY and SMNVEV (reference sequence). Trimming took 6 bases from V and 4 from J, leaving 12 bases between them. This CDR3 spans 13 amino acids. The CDR3 nucleotides read TGTGCCAGCAGATACCCGGGGACCACTGAAGCTTTCTTT. It translates to CASRYPGTTEAFF.

This rearrangement joins TRBV3-1 (or the pseudogene TRBV3-2) to TRBJ2-3, with D possibly being TRBD2 (5 bases). CDR3 length: 15 residues. The germline V gene has CDR1 LGHDT and CDR2 YNNKEL (reference sequence). V shed 1 base and J shed 0 bases, with 8 bases lying between them. The CDR3 coding sequence is TGTGCCAGCAGCCAAGGAGCGGAGAGCACAGATACGCAGTATTTT. Amino acid sequence: CASSQGAESTDTQYF.

This clone was counted once. J is TRBJ2-1 and V is TRBV11-2; perhaps TRBD1 as D (5 bases). This CDR3 has 18 residues. Trimming pared 7 bases from V and 0 bases from J, leaving 22 bases between. Looked up from germline, CDR1 is SGHAT and CDR2 is FQNNGV. CDR3 in amino acids: CASTPLGDSHSSYNEQFF. CDR3 DNA sequence: TGTGCCAGCACCCCTCTTGGTGACAGTCATAGCTCCTACAATGAGCAGTTCTTC.

The chain combines TRBV9 with TRBJ1-2; TRBD1 might be the D (5 bases). Germline values: CDR1 SGDLS, CDR2 YYNGEE. V lost 4 bases and J 2 bases, leaving 15 bases between the germline ends. The CDR3 length is 15 residues. CDR3 protein: CASSPTQGLNYGYTF. DNA of the CDR3: TGTGCCAGCAGCCCTACCCAGGGCTTGAACTATGGCTACACCTTC.

The rearrangement links TRBV10-3 to TRBJ2-5, with 10 bases aligning to TRBD2. V was pared by 5 bases and J by 5 bases, with 8 bases of the junction left unmatched. Germline V gives CDR1 ENHRY, CDR2 SYGVKD. This CDR3 spans 15 amino acids. The CDR3 DNA is TGTGCCATCAGTCGCAGCGGGGGGGCCGTCGAGACCCAGTACTTC. Residues: CAISRSGGAVETQYF.

Only a few counts were recorded for this clone. The chain employs TRBV28 and TRBJ1-5; D ambiguous. This CDR3 is built from 15 residues. The germline V gene has CDR1 MDHEN and CDR2 SYDVKM. Trimming removed 5 bases at V and 5 bases at J, with 16 bases between. The CDR3 is CASSAGPGGHQPQHF. The DNA for the CDR3 is TGTGCCAGCAGTGCTGGACCGGGAGGGCATCAGCCCCAGCATTTT.

The chain uses TRBV4-3 and TRBJ1-3; weak D call: TRBD1 (5 bases). Germline CDR1 reads LGHNA; CDR2 reads YSLEER. Trimming removed 1 base from V and 9 bases from J, with 13 bases in between. The CDR3 consists of 14 residues. CDR3 protein: CASSQGREVGTIYF. The CDR3 nucleotides read TGCGCCAGCAGCCAAGGCAGGGAGGTTGGCACCATATATTTT.

The chain has TRBV7-2 and TRBJ2-3; the match to TRBD2 covers 11 bases. With 5 bases clipped from V and 0 bases from J, the junction kept 7 bases outside the gene matches. The length of the CDR3 is 17 residues. Germline CDR1 reads SGHTA; CDR2 reads FQGNSA. CDR3 amino acids: CASSLTSGGFSTDTQYF. The CDR3 DNA reads as TGTGCCAGCAGCCTTACTAGCGGGGGTTTTAGCACAGATACGCAGTATTTT.

This chain joins TRBV6-5 and TRBJ2-5; D is possibly TRBD1 or TRBD2 (5 bases each). With 6 bases removed from V and 2 bases from J, the gap between germline ends came to 13 bases. Germline V gene lookup returns CDR1 MNHEY and CDR2 SVGAGI. The CDR3 runs 14 residues. CDR3 sequence reads: CASSPGAQQETQYF. In DNA, the CDR3 is TGTGCCAGCAGCCCCGGGGCACAACAAGAGACCCAGTACTTC.

V is TRBV28 and J is TRBJ2-7; 11 nucleotides line up with TRBD2. This CDR3 has 17 amino acids. V was pared by 6 bases and J by 2 bases, with 12 bases of the junction left unmatched. The germline CDR1 and CDR2 sequences are MDHEN and SYDVKM. The CDR3 bases are TGTGCCAGCAGGCCGGGACTAGCGGCCGTTCGGACCTACGAGCAGTACTTC. As protein: CASRPGLAAVRTYEQYF.

The chain combines TRBV6-2 or TRBV6-3 with TRBJ2-5, with 9 bases that match TRBD1. The CDR3 runs 17 residues. V shed 0 bases, J shed 7 bases, and the junction held 12 bases outside the gene matches. CDR1 is MNHEY and CDR2 is SVGEGT in the germline V gene. This chain's CDR3 is CASSYSKSRQGDMTQYF. As DNA, the CDR3 is TGTGCCAGCAGTTACTCAAAATCTCGACAGGGGGATATGACCCAGTACTTC.

The chain uses TRBV5-1 and TRBJ1-6; 9 nucleotides line up with TRBD1. V lost 5 bases, J lost 9 bases, and 12 bases stayed unmatched. CDR1 and CDR2 from the germline V gene are SGHRS and YFSETQ. CDR3 length: 16 amino acids. Here the CDR3 DNA reads TGCGCCAGCAGGCAGAGACCGGGACAGGGTGTTTCACCCCTCCACTTT. Encoded protein: CASRQRPGQGVSPLHF.

Here the CDR3 DNA reads TGTGCCAGCAGTGACGGGCGCGGGAGTACAGATACGCAGTATTTT. Its protein product is CASSDGRGSTDTQYF. The rearrangement links TRBV6-4 to TRBJ2-3; 7 bases align to TRBD2. Germline values: CDR1 MRHNA, CDR2 SNTAGT. This CDR3 comprises 15 residues. The V segment lost 2 bases and the J segment 3 bases; nucleotides outside the gene matches: 5.

J is TRBJ2-7 and V is TRBV7-6, with 8 bases identical to TRBD1. V gave up 4 bases and J gave up 5 bases; unmatched junction bases: 7. This CDR3 is 14 amino acids long. Germline V gene sequence: CDR1 SGHVS, CDR2 FNYEAQ. The CDR3 DNA is TGTGCCAGCAGCTCCCCCCGGACAGGGAACGAGCAGTACTTC. It encodes CASSSPRTGNEQYF.